Shown below are 28 T cell receptor beta chains from a single sample sequenced in a study of blood T cell repertoires in COVID-19. Sequencing used immunoSEQ multiplex PCR; TCRdb keeps in-frame clones, though not all of them. The sample gives 100,000 to 150,000 clones, about four fifths of which show up once; 9.7% is in the top ten. The sample comprised peripheral blood. These receptors all stem from a man aged 35-49 years with active or convalescent COVID-19.

The rearrangement links TRBV7-9 to TRBJ2-2; D perhaps matches TRBD1 (5 bases). Per germline, CDR1 SEHNR and CDR2 FQNEAQ (reference sequence). Trimming took off 4 bases at V and 6 bases at J, with 15 bases between the two ends. This CDR3 region has 15 residues. The CDR3: CASSSTGPVAGELFF. The CDR3 bases are TGTGCCAGCAGCTCAACAGGACCCGTCGCCGGGGAGCTGTTTTTT. Complete variable domain (other parts from reference TRBV7-9 and TRBJ2-2): DTGVSQNPRHKITKRGQNVTFRCDPISEHNRLYWYRQTLGQGPEFLTYFQNEAQLEKSRLLSDRFSAERPKGSFSTLEIQRTEQGDSAMYLCASSSTGPVAGELFFGEGSRLTVL.

The J gene is TRBJ1-2, the V gene TRBV6-4, with 8 bases identical to TRBD1. V shed 6 bases and J 3 bases; nucleotides not matched to a gene: 3. Germline V lookup: CDR1 MRHNA, CDR2 SNTAGT. CDR3 length equals 13 residues. The CDR3 spells CASSQTGDYGYTF. CDR3 nucleotides: TGTGCCAGCAGCCAGACAGGGGACTATGGCTACACCTTC.

The CDR3 reads CASSQEQGAVETQYF. The CDR3 DNA is TGTGCCAGCAGCCAAGAGCAGGGGGCTGTAGAGACCCAGTACTTC. The V gene is TRBV3-1 (or the pseudogene TRBV3-2), the J gene TRBJ2-5; 8 bases align to TRBD1. Germline trimming cut 0 bases from V and 4 bases from J; bases unmatched to any gene: 4. CDR1 and CDR2 (germline): LGHDT, YNNKEL (reference sequence). This CDR3 is built from 15 residues.

V usage is TRBV29-1 and J usage is TRBJ1-2, with a tentative D call TRBD1 (6 bases). Germline V gene data show CDR1 as SQVTM and CDR2 as ANQGSEA. The CDR3 extends over 15 amino acids. Trimming shortened V by 3 bases and J by 4 bases, and 18 bases separated the two germline ends. The CDR3 loop is CSVDILRGGGYGYTF. The CDR3, as DNA: TGCAGCGTTGATATTCTCAGGGGAGGGGGCTATGGCTACACCTTC.

This clone has more than one count but fewer than ten. The chain has TRBV6-2 or TRBV6-3 and TRBJ2-3, with 10 bases fitting TRBD2. Germline values: CDR1 MNHEY, CDR2 SVGEGT. V shed 5 bases, J shed 2 bases, and the junction held 1 base outside the gene matches. The length of the CDR3 is 14 residues. The DNA for the CDR3 is TGTGCCAGCAGTAGCGGGGGGGCCACAGATACGCAGTATTTT. Its translation is CASSSGGATDTQYF.

This sequence joins TRBV10-3 and TRBJ2-2; the match to TRBD1 covers 7 bases. V dropped 2 bases and J dropped 3; count of bases not matched to a gene: 9. This CDR3 has 17 amino acids. CDR1 ENHRY and CDR2 SYGVKD come from the germline V gene. The CDR3 region is CAISEPHDRVDTGELFF. CDR3 sequence (DNA): TGTGCCATCAGTGAGCCCCATGACAGGGTGGACACCGGGGAGCTGTTTTTT.

The V and J genes are TRBV6-5 and TRBJ2-7, with D perhaps TRBD1 (5 bases). V was pared by 4 bases and J by 9 bases, with 10 bases between. CDR3 size: 11 residues. CDR1 is MNHEY, CDR2 SVGAGI, per germline. CDR3 sequence reads: CASSSQGMQYF. CDR3 nucleotide sequence: TGTGCCAGCAGTTCCCAGGGAATGCAGTACTTC.

This clone appeared once. V is TRBV6-5 and J is TRBJ2-7; 7 nucleotides align to TRBD1. J was trimmed by 3 bases and V by 1 base; bases with no gene match: 3. CDR1 and CDR2 (germline): MNHEY, SVGAGI. This CDR3 is 14 amino acids long. The CDR3 nucleotides read TGTGCCAGCAGTTACTATAGACAGGGCTACGAGCAGTACTTC. Its protein product is CASSYYRQGYEQYF.

In this sample, this clone turned up once. The chain joins TRBV2 to TRBJ2-5; D possibly corresponds to TRBD2 (6 bases). Trimming removed 6 bases at V and 1 base at J, with 15 bases between. The CDR3 length is 15 residues. From germline, CDR1 is SNHLY and CDR2 FYNNEI. CDR3 in DNA: TGTGCCAGCAGGGGGGAGGTGCTAGCCCAAGAGACCCAGTACTTC. It encodes CASRGEVLAQETQYF.

J is TRBJ1-1 and V is TRBV18; possible D gene TRBD1, 6 bases. This CDR3 is built from 13 residues. Germline CDR1 is KGHSH and CDR2 is LQKENI. Trimming stripped 4 bases from V and 8 bases from J, with 14 bases between. The CDR3 DNA follows: TGTGCCAGCTCACTACAAGGGACACTCGAAGCTTTCTTT. The encoded protein is CASSLQGTLEAFF.

The chain joins TRBV7-9 to TRBJ1-4; D gene uncertain. Looked up from germline, CDR1 is SEHNR and CDR2 is FQNEAQ (reference sequence). Deletions cut 6 bases from V and 8 bases from J, with 19 bases between. The CDR3 runs 15 residues. Written as DNA, the CDR3 is TGTGCCAGCAGTTTTATCCCGCCCGGTTTAGAAAAACTGTTTTTT. As protein: CASSFIPPGLEKLFF. Variable domain in full (rest from reference TRBV7-9 and TRBJ1-4): DTGVSQNPRHKITKRGQNVTFRCDPISEHNRLYWYRQTLGQGPEFLTYFQNEAQLEKSRLLSDRFSAERPKGSFSTLEIQRTEQGDSAMYLCASSFIPPGLEKLFFGSGTQLSVL.

This clone was observed a few times. The genes are TRBV7-2 and TRBJ2-7, with a possible D match to TRBD1 (6 bases). CDR3 length equals 14 residues. CDR1 is SGHTA and CDR2 is FQGNSA in the germline V gene. V was shortened by 3 bases and J by 5 bases, with 14 bases between the two germline ends. In DNA form, the CDR3 reads TGTGCCAGCAGCTTCCCCCAGGGGTTCGACGAGCAGTACTTC. Its protein is CASSFPQGFDEQYF.

The V and J genes are TRBV24-1 and TRBJ1-2; the D gene is possibly TRBD1 (6 bases). Germline V gives CDR1 KGHDR, CDR2 SFDVKD. V lost 0 bases and J lost 6, with 7 bases in between. The CDR3 has 13 residues. The CDR3 reads CATSDLKGDGYTF. The CDR3 DNA sequence: TGTGCCACCAGTGATTTGAAGGGGGATGGCTACACCTTC.

This clone was seen a handful of times. The chain couples TRBV28 to TRBJ1-6; D remains unclear. Per germline, CDR1 MDHEN and CDR2 SYDVKM. The CDR3 extends over 12 amino acids. The V gene lost 5 bases and the J gene lost 7 bases, with 6 bases spanning the gap. The CDR3 DNA is TGTGCCAGCAGTGAGAGAAATTCACCCCTCCACTTT. It encodes CASSERNSPLHF.

The chain carries TRBV6-1 and TRBJ1-4; D is possibly TRBD1 (5 bases). Germline assignment: CDR1 MNHNS and CDR2 SASEGT. This CDR3 contains 13 residues. V was clipped by 3 bases and J by 8 bases, with 10 bases between them. CDR3 amino acids: CASSDYQGEKLFF. CDR3 coding DNA: TGTGCCAGCAGTGATTATCAGGGAGAAAAACTGTTTTTT.

Note on this clone: The sample contains more than one DNA sequence encoding this CDR3. The chain uses TRBV6-1 and TRBJ2-5; 11 positions agree with TRBD2. The length of the CDR3 is 15 residues. The germline V gene encodes CDR1 MNHNS and CDR2 SASEGT. J lost 2 bases, V lost 2 bases, and 1 base had no gene match. The CDR3 loop reads CASSELAGGQETQYF. DNA for the CDR3: TGTGCCAGCAGTGAACTAGCGGGGGGACAAGAGACCCAGTACTTC.

Only a few counts were recorded for this clone. The rearrangement links TRBV30 to TRBJ2-2; TRBD2 aligns across 15 bases. Unmatched junction bases numbered 4, after V lost 2 bases and J lost 3 bases. This CDR3 has 17 residues. Germline loops: CDR1 GTSNPN, CDR2 SVGIG (reference sequence). The CDR3 here is CAWSPGLAGGYTGELFF. The CDR3 DNA reads as TGTGCCTGGAGTCCGGGACTAGCGGGGGGATACACCGGGGAGCTGTTTTTT.

The V call is TRBV10-3, the J call TRBJ2-2, with 8 positions matching TRBD1. This CDR3 contains 16 residues. The trim removed 0 bases at V and 7 bases at J, leaving 7 bases unmatched. From germline, CDR1 is ENHRY and CDR2 SYGVKD. CDR3 DNA sequence: TGTGCCATCAGTGAGTCGACTCAGGGGGCGAACGGGGAGCTGTTTTTT. Residues: CAISESTQGANGELFF.

J is TRBJ2-3 and V is TRBV30, with D tentatively TRBD2 (7 bases). With 0 bases removed from V and 10 bases from J, the gap between germline ends came to 14 bases. Looked up from germline, CDR1 is GTSNPN and CDR2 is SVGIG (reference sequence). The CDR3 is 13 amino acids. CDR3 nucleotides: TGTGCCTGGAGTGTGGAAGGGGGGGACCCGCAGTATTTT. Its translation: CAWSVEGGDPQYF.

The V gene is TRBV4-3, the J gene TRBJ2-5; 7 bases are shared with TRBD2. J was trimmed by 5 bases and V by 1 base; bases with no gene match: 7. The CDR3 sequence is 15 residues long. Germline-derived CDR1 and CDR2 are LGHNA and YSLEER. CDR3: CASSQGLASRETQYF. CDR3 bases: TGCGCCAGCAGCCAAGGACTAGCAAGTAGGGAGACCCAGTACTTC.

DNA for the CDR3: TGTGCCAGCTCATCAGGACAGGGGGCCGAATCACCCCTCCACTTT. This translates into CASSSGQGAESPLHF. The V and J genes are TRBV18 and TRBJ1-6, with TRBD1 identical over 11 bases. The J segment lost 10 bases and the V segment lost 5 bases, leaving 7 bases of the junction unmatched. The CDR3 covers 15 residues. Germline lookup yields CDR1 KGHSH and CDR2 LQKENI.

The chain joins TRBV6-5 to TRBJ2-5; 12 nucleotides match TRBD2. V shed 7 bases and J 7 bases; nucleotides not matched to a gene: 10. Per the germline V gene, CDR1 is MNHEY and CDR2 is SVGAGI. The CDR3 consists of 15 residues. CDR3 DNA: TGTGCCAGCACCAAAACTAGCGGGGGGCCCGGGACCCAGTACTTC. It is translated as CASTKTSGGPGTQYF.

Regarding this clone: The junction does not match germline at one end; this may be a read error. This chain uses TRBV6-1 with TRBJ2-3; D is ambiguous. CDR1 is MNHNS and CDR2 is SASEGT in the germline V gene. This CDR3 contains 17 residues. CDR3 sequence: CAGSEINLGRATDTQYF. Here the CDR3 DNA reads TGTGCCGGCAGTGAAATAAATTTGGGCAGAGCCACAGATACGCAGTATTTT.

The chain recombines TRBV3-1 (or the pseudogene TRBV3-2) with TRBJ1-6; D might be TRBD1 (6 bases). CDR3 length: 16 residues. Germline V gene lookup returns CDR1 LGHDT and CDR2 YNNKEL (reference sequence). The ends were cut back, 4 bases at V and 9 bases at J, with 19 bases in the middle. The CDR3 spells CASSLSVTGGGSPLHF. The CDR3 bases are TGTGCCAGCAGCCTTTCAGTGACAGGTGGAGGTTCACCCCTCCACTTT.

The rearrangement links TRBV19 to TRBJ1-1; TRBD1 matches 7 bases. V lost 4 bases to trimming and J lost 5 bases; unmatched junction nucleotides: 7. CDR3 size: 14 residues. The V gene's germline CDR1 is LNHDA and CDR2 SQIVND (reference sequence). The DNA for the CDR3 is TGTGCCAGTAGTAGACCAGGGGGTTGGACTGAAGCTTTCTTT. It codes for CASSRPGGWTEAFF.

The rearrangement links TRBV9 to TRBJ1-2; tentatively, D is TRBD1 (5 bases). The CDR3 runs to 15 residues. CDR1 SGDLS and CDR2 YYNGEE come from the germline V gene. V gave up 0 bases and J gave up 6 bases, with 15 bases separating them. The CDR3 sequence is CASSVAPGIPNGYTF. DNA of the CDR3: TGTGCCAGCAGCGTAGCGCCAGGGATCCCTAATGGCTACACCTTC.

This clone was recorded only once. The genes are TRBV6-6 and TRBJ1-5; a possible D gene is TRBD1 (6 bases). CDR1 is MNHNY and CDR2 is SVGAGI in the germline V gene (reference sequence). Trimming removed 8 bases from V and 0 bases from J, with 11 bases in between. The CDR3 has 14 amino acids. As DNA, the CDR3 is TGTGCCAGCGCCCGGACAGTTAGCAATCAGCCCCAGCATTTT. As protein: CASARTVSNQPQHF.

In regard to this clone: At the DNA level, this CDR3 is encoded by other sequences in the same sample as well. The chain carries TRBV7-9 and TRBJ2-7; perhaps TRBD1 as D (5 bases). The V gene lost 5 bases and the J gene lost 2 bases, with 7 bases spanning the gap. The CDR3 contains 12 residues. Germline-derived CDR1 and CDR2 are SEHNR and FQNEAQ (reference sequence). CDR3 region: CASSPGTYEQYF. CDR3 coding DNA: TGTGCCAGCAGCCCAGGGACCTACGAGCAGTACTTC.